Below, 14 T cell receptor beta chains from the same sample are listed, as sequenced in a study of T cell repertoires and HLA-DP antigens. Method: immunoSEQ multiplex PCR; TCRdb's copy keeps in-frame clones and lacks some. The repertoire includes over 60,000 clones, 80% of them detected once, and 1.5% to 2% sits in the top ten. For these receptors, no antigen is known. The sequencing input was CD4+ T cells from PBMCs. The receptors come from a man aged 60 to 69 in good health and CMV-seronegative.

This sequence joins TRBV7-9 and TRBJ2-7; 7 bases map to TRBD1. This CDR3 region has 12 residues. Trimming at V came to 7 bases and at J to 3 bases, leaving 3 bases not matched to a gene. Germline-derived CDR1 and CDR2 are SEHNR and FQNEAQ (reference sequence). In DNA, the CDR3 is TGTGCCAGCAACCGACAGGGCTACGAGCAGTACTTC. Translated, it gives CASNRQGYEQYF.

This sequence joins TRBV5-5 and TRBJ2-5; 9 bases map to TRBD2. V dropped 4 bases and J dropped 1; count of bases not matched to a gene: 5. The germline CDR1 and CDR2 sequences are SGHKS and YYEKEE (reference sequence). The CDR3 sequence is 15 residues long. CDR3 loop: CASSELAGVQETQYF. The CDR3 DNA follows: TGTGCCAGCAGCGAACTAGCGGGTGTCCAAGAGACCCAGTACTTC.

The CDR3 sequence is CASRMNPVTTSYEQYF. The CDR3 DNA reads TGCGCCAGCAGGATGAATCCAGTGACAACCTCCTACGAGCAGTACTTC. The rearrangement links TRBV23-1 to TRBJ2-7; D unresolved. TRBV23-1 is sorted into the ORF group, with uncertain function. Trimming removed 6 bases from V and 0 bases from J, with 18 bases in between. The CDR3 is made up of 16 amino acids.

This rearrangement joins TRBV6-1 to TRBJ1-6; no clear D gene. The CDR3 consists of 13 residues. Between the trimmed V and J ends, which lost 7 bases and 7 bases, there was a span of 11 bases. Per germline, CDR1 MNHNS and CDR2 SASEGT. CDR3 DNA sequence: TGTGCCAGCAATACAGCCGTAAATTCACCCCTCCACTTT. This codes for CASNTAVNSPLHF.

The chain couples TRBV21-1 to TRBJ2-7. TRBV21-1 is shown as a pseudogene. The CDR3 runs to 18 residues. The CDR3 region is CVSRTRDTGSYISYEQYV. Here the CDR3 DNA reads TGTGTCAGCAGGACCCGGGACACCGGGAGCTACATCTCCTACGAGCAGTACGTC.

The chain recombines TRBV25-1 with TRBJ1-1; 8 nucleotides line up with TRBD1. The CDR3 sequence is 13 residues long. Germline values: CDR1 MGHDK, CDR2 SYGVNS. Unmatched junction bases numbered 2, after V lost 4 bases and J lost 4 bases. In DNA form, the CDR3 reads TGTGCCAGCAGTGGAACAGGGGGCACTGAAGCTTTCTTT. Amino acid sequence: CASSGTGGTEAFF.

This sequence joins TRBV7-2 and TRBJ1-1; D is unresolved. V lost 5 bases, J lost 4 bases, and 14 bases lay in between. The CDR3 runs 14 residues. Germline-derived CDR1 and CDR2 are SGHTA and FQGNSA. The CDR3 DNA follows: TGTGCCAGCAGCCTTCGACTAATAGGCACTGAAGCTTTCTTT. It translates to CASSLRLIGTEAFF.

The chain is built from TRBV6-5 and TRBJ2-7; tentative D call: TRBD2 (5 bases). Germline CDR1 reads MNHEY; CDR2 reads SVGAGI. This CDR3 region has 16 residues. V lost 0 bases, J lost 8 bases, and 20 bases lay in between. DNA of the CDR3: TGTGCCAGCAGTTACTCGATCCGGAATCGGGGTCTACAGCAGTACTTC. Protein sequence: CASSYSIRNRGLQQYF.

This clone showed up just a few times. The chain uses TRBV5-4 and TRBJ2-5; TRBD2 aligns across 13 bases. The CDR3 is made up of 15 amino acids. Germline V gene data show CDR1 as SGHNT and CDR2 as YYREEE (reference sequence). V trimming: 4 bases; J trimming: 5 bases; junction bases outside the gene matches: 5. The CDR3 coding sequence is TGTGCCAGCAGCACTAGCGGGGGGGCGGGGGAGACCCAGTACTTC. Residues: CASSTSGGAGETQYF. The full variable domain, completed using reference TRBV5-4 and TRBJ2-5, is ETGVTQSPTHLIKTRGQQVTLRCSSQSGHNTVSWYQQALGQGPQFIFQYYREEENGRGNFPPRFSGLQFPNYSSELNVNALELDDSALYLCASSTSGGAGETQYFGPGTRLLVL.

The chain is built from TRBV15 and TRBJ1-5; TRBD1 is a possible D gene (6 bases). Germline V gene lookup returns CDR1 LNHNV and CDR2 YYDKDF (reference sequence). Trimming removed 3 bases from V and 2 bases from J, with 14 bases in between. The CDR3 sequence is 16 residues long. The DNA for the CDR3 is TGTGCCACCAGCAGTCTCGGCGGGGGCGGCAATCAGCCCCAGCATTTT. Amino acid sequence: CATSSLGGGGNQPQHF.

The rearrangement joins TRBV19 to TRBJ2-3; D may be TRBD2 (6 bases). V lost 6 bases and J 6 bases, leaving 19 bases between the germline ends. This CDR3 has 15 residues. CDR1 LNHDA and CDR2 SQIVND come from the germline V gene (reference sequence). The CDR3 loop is CASRGGGEFGDTQYF. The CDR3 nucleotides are TGTGCCAGTAGAGGCGGCGGGGAATTTGGGGATACGCAGTATTTT.

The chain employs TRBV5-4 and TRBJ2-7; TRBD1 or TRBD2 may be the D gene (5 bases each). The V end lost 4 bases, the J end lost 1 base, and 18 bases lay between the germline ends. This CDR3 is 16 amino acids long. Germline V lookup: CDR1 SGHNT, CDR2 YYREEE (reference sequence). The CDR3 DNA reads TGTGCCAGCAGCCCTCCGGGACGGGCCCAATCCTACGAGCAGTACTTC. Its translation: CASSPPGRAQSYEQYF.

This chain's CDR3 is CASSVVGTRGDEQFF. The DNA for the CDR3 is TGTGCCAGCAGCGTAGTCGGGACTCGGGGGGATGAGCAGTTCTTC. The chain links TRBV9 to TRBJ2-1; 7 bases line up with TRBD2. Per germline, CDR1 SGDLS and CDR2 YYNGEE. V trimming: 0 bases; J trimming: 8 bases; junction bases outside the gene matches: 8. This CDR3 is 15 amino acids long. Using reference TRBV9 and TRBJ2-1 for the parts outside the CDR3, the full variable domain is DSGVTQTPKHLITATGQRVTLRCSPRSGDLSVYWYQQSLDQGLQFLIQYYNGEERAKGNILERFSAQQFPDLHSELNLSSLELGDSALYFCASSVVGTRGDEQFFGPGTRLTVL.

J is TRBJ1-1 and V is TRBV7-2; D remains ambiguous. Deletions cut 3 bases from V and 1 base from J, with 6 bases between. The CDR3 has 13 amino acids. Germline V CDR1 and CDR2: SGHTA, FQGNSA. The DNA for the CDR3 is TGTGCCAGCAGCTTCGCCAAGAACACTGAAGCTTTCTTT. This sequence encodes CASSFAKNTEAFF.